Included here is one T cell receptor (beta chain) sequence, with context. Its antigen is currently unknown. The sample belongs to a study of OX40 agonist ivuxolimab in advanced cancers. Overall study findings and caveats: Blood T cells, both CD4+ and CD8+, expanded clonally by week 6 at 0.1 to 3.0 mg/kg. Researchers did not determine the expanded peripheral T cells' antigen specificity.

Sequencing was performed with immunoSEQ multiplex PCR; in TCRdb, only in-frame clones are kept and a portion is missing. The table has some 43,000 clones, approximately 87% seen once. The specimen was CD4+ or CD8+ T cells sorted from blood, collected in a trial of the OX40 agonist ivuxolimab. The receptor's source is an adult with an advanced solid tumor such as melanoma, head and neck, liver or kidney cancer.

The CDR3 spells CASSSYRGTEAFF. The CDR3 coding sequence is TGTGCCAGCAGCTCTTATCGGGGGACTGAAGCTTTCTTT. J is TRBJ1-1 and V is TRBV9; a weak D match, TRBD1 (5 bases). CDR3 length: 13 amino acids. V shed 4 bases and J shed 5 bases, with 12 bases lying between them. Germline CDR1 reads SGDLS; CDR2 reads YYNGEE.